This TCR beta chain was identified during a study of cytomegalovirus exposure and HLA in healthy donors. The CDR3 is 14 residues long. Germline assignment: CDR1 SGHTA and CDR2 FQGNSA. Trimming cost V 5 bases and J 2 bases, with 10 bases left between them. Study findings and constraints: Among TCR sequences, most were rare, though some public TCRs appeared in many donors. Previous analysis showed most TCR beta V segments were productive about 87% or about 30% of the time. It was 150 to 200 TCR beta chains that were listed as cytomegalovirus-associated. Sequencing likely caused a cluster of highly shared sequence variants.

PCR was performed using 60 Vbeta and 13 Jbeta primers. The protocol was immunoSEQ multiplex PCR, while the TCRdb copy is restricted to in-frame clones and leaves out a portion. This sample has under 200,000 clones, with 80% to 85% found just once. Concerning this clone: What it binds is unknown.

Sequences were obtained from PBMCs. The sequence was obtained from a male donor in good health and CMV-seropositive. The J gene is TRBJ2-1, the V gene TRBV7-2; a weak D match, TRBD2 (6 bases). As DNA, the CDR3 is TGTGCCAGCAGCCCCGGGAGAACCTACAATGAGCAGTTCTTC. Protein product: CASSPGRTYNEQFF.